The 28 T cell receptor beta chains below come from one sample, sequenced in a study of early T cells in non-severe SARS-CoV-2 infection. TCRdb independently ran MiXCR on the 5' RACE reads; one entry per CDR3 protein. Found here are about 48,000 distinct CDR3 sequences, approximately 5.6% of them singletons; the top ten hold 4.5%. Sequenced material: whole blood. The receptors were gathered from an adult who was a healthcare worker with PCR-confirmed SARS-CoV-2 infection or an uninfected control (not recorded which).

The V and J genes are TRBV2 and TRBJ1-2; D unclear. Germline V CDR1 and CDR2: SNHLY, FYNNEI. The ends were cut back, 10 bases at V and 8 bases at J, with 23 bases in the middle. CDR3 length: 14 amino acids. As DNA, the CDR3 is TGTGCCACCAACTCGGTCGGAGCAGTGGGGGGCTACACCTTC. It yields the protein CATNSVGAVGGYTF.

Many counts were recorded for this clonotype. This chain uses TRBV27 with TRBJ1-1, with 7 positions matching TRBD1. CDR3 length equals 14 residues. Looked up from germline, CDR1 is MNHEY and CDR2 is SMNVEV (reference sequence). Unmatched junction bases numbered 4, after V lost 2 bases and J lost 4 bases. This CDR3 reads CASSLTQGRTEAFF. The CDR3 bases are TGTGCCAGCAGTTTAACACAGGGGCGCACTGAAGCTTTCTTT.

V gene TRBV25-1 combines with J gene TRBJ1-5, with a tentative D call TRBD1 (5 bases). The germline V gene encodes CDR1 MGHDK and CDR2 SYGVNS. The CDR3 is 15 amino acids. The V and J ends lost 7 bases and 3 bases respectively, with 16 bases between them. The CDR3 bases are TGTGCCAGCAAGCCCACCGGGACCGACAATCAGCCCCAGCATTTT. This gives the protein CASKPTGTDNQPQHF.

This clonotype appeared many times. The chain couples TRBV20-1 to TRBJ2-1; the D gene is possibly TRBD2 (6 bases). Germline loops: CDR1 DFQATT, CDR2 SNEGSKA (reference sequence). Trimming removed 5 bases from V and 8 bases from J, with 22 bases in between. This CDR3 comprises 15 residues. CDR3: CSAVTGTSQLDEQFF. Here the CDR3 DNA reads TGCAGTGCTGTAACCGGGACTTCGCAACTGGATGAGCAGTTCTTC.

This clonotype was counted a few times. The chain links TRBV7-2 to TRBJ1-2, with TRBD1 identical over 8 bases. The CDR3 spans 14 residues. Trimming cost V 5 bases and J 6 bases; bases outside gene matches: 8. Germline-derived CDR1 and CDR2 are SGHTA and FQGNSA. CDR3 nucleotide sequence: TGTGCCAGCAGCAATGGACAGGGACGGGATGGCTACACCTTC. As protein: CASSNGQGRDGYTF. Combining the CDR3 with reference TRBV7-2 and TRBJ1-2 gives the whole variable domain GAGVSQSPSNKVTEKGKDVELRCDPISGHTALYWYRQSLGQGLEFLIYFQGNSAPDKSGLPSDRFSAERTGGSVSTLTIQRTQQEDSAVYLCASSNGQGRDGYTFGSGTRLTVV.

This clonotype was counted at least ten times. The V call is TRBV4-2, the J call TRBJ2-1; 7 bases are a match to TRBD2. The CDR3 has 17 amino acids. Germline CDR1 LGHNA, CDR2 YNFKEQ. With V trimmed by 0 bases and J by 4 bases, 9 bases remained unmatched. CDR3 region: CASSQDVAGVRYNEQFF. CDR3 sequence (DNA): TGTGCCAGCAGCCAAGATGTCGCGGGAGTTCGGTACAATGAGCAGTTCTTC.

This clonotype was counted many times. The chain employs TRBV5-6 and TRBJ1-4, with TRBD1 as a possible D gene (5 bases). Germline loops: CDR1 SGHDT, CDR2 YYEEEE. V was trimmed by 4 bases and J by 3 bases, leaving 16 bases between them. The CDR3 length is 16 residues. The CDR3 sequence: CASSPSLGEANEKLFF. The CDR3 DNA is TGTGCCAGCAGCCCGTCACTGGGGGAGGCTAATGAAAAACTGTTTTTT.

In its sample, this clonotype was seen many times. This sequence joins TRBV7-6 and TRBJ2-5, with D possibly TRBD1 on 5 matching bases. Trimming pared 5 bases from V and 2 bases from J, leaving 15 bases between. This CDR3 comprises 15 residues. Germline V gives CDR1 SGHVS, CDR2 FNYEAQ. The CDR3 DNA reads TGTGCCAGCAGCGGAACAGGTATTGGGCAAGAGACCCAGTACTTC. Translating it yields CASSGTGIGQETQYF.

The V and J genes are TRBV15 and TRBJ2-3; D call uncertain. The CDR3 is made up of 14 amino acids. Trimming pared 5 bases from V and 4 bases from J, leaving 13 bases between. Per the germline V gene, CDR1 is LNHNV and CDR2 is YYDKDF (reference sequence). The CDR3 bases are TGTGCCACCAGCCCTTATAGAAGGGCAGATACGCAGTATTTT. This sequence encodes CATSPYRRADTQYF.

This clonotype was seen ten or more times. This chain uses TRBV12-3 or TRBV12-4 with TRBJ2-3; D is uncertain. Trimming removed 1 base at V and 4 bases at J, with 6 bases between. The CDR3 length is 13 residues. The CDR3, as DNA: TGTGCCAGCAGTTTAGTTCTGGCAGATACGCAGTATTTT. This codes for CASSLVLADTQYF.

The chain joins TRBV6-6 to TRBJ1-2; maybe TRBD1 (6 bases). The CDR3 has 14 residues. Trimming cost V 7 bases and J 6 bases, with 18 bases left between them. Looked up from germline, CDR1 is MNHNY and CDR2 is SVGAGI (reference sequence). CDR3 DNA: TGTGCCAGCACCACCCGACAGGATTTTGATGGCTACACCTTC. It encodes CASTTRQDFDGYTF.

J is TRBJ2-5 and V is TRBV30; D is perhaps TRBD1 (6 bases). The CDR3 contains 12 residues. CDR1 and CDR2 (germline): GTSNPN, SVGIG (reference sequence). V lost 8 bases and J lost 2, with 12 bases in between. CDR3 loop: CARKGQQETQYF. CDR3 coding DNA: TGTGCCAGAAAAGGACAGCAAGAGACCCAGTACTTC.

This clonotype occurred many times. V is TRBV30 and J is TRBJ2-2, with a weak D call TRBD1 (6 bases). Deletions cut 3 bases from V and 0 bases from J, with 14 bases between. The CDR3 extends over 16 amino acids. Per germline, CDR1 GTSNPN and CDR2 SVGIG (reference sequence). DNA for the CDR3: TGTGCCTGGAGCCCCGGGACACCGTCGAACACCGGGGAGCTGTTTTTT. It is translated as CAWSPGTPSNTGELFF.

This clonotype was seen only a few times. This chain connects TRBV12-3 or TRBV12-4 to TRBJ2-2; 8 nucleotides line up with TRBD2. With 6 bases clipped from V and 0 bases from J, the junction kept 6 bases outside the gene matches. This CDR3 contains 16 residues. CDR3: CASRRPGLANTGELFF. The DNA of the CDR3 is TGTGCCAGCAGGCGGCCGGGACTAGCGAACACCGGGGAGCTGTTTTTT.

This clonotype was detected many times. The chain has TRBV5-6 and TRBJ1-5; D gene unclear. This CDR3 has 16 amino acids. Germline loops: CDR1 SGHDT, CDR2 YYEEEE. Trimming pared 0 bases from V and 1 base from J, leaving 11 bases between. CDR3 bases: TGTGCCAGCAGCTTGGGATACGGAAGAAGCAATCAGCCCCAGCATTTT. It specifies CASSLGYGRSNQPQHF. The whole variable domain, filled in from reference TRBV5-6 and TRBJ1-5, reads DAGVTQSPTHLIKTRGQQVTLRCSPKSGHDTVSWYQQALGQGPQFIFQYYEEEERQRGNFPDRFSGHQFPNYSSELNVNALLLGDSALYLCASSLGYGRSNQPQHFGDGTRLSIL.

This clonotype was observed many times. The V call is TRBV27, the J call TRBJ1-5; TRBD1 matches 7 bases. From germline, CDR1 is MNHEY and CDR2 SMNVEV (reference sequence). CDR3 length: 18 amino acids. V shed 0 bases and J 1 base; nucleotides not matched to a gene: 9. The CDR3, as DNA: TGTGCCAGCAGTTTATCGGGCGGAGGGGGCAAGAGCAATCAGCCCCAGCATTTT. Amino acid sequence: CASSLSGGGGKSNQPQHF.

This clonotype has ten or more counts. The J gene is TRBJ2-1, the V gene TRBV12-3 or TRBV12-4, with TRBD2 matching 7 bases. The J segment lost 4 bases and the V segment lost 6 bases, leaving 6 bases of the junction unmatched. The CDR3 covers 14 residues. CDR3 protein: CASSPPGGYNEQFF. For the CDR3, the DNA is TGTGCCAGCAGCCCACCCGGGGGGTACAATGAGCAGTTCTTC.

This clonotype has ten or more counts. CDR3 protein: CASSSYRVGGYGYTF. The CDR3 DNA is TGTGCCAGCAGCTCCTACAGGGTTGGCGGCTATGGCTACACCTTC. The chain is built from TRBV7-2 and TRBJ1-2; possibly TRBD1 for D (6 bases). Per germline, CDR1 SGHTA and CDR2 FQGNSA. V lost 4 bases and J lost 4, with 16 bases in between. CDR3 size: 15 residues.

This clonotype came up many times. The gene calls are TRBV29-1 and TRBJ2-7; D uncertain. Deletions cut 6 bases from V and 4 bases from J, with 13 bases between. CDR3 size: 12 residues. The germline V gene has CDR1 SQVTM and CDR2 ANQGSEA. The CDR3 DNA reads TGCAGCGTCGGAAGAGTGGAATACGAGCAGTACTTC. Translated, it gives CSVGRVEYEQYF.

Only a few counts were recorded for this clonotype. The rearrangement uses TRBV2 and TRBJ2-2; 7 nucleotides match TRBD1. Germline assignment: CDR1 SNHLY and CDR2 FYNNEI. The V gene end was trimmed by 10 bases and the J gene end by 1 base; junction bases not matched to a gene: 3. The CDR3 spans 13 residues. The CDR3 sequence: CATQGENTGELFF. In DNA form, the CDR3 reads TGTGCCACCCAGGGGGAGAACACCGGGGAGCTGTTTTTT.

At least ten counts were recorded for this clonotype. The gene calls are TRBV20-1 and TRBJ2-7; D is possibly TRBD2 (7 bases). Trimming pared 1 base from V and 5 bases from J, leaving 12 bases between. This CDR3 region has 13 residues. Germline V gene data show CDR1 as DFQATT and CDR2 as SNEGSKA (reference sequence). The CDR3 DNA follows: TGCAGTGCTAGAGCCCGGGGGGCCCACGAGCAGTACTTC. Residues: CSARARGAHEQYF.

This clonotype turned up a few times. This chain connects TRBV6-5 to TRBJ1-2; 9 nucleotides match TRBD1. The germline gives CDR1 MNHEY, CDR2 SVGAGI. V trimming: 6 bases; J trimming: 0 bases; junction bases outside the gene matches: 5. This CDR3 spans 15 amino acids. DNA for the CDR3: TGTGCCAGCAGAGGGACAGGGAAAGCTAACTATGGCTACACCTTC. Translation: CASRGTGKANYGYTF.

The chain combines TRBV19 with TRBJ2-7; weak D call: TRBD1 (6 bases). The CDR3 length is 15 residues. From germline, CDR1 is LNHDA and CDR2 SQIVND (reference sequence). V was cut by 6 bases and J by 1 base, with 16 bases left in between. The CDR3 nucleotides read TGTGCCAGTAGACGATATACAGGGAAATCCTACGAGCAGTACTTC. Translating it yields CASRRYTGKSYEQYF. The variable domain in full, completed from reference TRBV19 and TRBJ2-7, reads DGGITQSPKYLFRKEGQNVTLSCEQNLNHDAMYWYRQDPGQGLRLIYYSQIVNDFQKGDIAEGYSVSREKKESFPLTVTSAQKNPTAFYLCASRRYTGKSYEQYFGPGTRLTVT.

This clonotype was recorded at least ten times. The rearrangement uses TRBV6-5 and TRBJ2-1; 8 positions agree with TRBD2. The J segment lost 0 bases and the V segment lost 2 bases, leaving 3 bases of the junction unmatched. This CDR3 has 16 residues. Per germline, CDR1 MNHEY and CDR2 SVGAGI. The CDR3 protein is CASSYGSGASYNEQFF. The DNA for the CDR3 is TGTGCCAGCAGTTACGGTAGCGGGGCCTCCTACAATGAGCAGTTCTTC.

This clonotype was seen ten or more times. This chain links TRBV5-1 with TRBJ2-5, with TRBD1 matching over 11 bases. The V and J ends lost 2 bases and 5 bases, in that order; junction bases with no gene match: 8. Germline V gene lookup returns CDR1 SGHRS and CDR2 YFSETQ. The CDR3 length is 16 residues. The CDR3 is CASSLPGTGGSETQYF. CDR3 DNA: TGCGCCAGCAGCTTACCCGGGACAGGGGGATCTGAGACCCAGTACTTC.

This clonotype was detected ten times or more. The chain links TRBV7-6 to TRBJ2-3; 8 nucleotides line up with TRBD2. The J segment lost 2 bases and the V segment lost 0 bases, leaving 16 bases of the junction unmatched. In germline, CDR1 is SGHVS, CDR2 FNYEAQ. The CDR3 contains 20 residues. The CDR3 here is CASSLAPRGEPIINTDTQYF. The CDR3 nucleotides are TGTGCCAGCAGCTTAGCGCCGCGGGGGGAACCCATTATTAACACAGATACGCAGTATTTT.

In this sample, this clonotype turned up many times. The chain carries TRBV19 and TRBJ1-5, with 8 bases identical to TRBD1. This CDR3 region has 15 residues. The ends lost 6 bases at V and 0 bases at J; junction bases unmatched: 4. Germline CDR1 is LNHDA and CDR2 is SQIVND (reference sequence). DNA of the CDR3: TGTGCCAGTAGATTCGACAGGGGTAGCAATCAGCCCCAGCATTTT. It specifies CASRFDRGSNQPQHF.

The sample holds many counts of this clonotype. The DNA for the CDR3 is TGTGCCAGCAGTGACCCTGCTAGGACTACGCAGTATTTT. Its protein product is CASSDPARTTQYF. The J gene is TRBJ2-3, the V gene TRBV25-1; D is ambiguous. The CDR3 length is 13 residues. Germline CDR1 reads MGHDK; CDR2 reads SYGVNS. V lost 3 bases and J 8 bases, leaving 12 bases between the germline ends.